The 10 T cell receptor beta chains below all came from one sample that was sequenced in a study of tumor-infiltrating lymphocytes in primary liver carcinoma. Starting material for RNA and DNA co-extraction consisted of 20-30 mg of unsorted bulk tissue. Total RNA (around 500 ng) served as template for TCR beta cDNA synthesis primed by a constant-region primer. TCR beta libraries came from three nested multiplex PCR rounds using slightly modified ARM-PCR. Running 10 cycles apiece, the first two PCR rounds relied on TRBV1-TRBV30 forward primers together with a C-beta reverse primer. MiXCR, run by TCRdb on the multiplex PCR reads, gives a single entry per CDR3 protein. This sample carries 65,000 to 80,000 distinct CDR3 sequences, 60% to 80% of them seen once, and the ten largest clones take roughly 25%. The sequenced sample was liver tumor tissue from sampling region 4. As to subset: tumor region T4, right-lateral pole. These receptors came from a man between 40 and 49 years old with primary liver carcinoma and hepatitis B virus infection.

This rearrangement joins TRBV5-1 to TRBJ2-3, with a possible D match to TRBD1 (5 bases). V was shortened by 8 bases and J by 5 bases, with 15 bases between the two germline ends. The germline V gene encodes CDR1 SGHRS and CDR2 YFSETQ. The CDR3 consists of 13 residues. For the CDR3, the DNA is TGCGCCAGTCAACTGGGGCCTGAAGATACGCAGTATTTT. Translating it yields CASQLGPEDTQYF.

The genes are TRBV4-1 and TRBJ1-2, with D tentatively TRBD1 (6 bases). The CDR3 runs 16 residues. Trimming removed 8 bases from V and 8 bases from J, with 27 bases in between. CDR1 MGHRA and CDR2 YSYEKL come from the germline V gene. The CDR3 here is CASGPRTAGDSRGYTF. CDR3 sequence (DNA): TGCGCCAGCGGCCCACGGACAGCGGGTGATTCTAGAGGCTACACCTTC.

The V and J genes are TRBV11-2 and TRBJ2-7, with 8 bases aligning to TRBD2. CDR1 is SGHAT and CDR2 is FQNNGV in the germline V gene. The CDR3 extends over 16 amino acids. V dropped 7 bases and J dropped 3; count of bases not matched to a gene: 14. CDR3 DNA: TGTGCCAGCAAAGGGTGGGTAGCGGGAATCCACTACGAGCAGTACTTC. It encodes CASKGWVAGIHYEQYF.

The CDR3 region is CASSYSSNSGRGGGFF. The CDR3 nucleotides are TGTGCCAGCAGCTATTCTTCGAATAGCGGTAGGGGAGGCGGGTTCTTC. The V gene is TRBV11-2, the J gene TRBJ2-1; perhaps TRBD2 as D (6 bases). The V end lost 4 bases, the J end lost 15 bases, and 28 bases lay between the germline ends. The germline gives CDR1 SGHAT, CDR2 FQNNGV. There are 16 residues in the CDR3. Combining the CDR3 with reference TRBV11-2 and TRBJ2-1 gives the whole variable domain EAGVAQSPRYKIIEKRQSVAFWCNPISGHATLYWYQQILGQGPKLLIQFQNNGVVDDSQLPKDRFSAERLKGVDSTLKIQPAKLEDSAVYLCASSYSSNSGRGGGFFGPGTRLTVL.

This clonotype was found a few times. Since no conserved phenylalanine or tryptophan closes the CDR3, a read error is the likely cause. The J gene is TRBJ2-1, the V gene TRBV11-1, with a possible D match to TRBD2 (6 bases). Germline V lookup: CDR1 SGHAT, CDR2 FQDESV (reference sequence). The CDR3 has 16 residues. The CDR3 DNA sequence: TGTGCTAGTAGCTTAGGCCTGGGACTTCCTACGCATGAGCAGTTCTTA. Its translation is CASSLGLGLPTHEQFL.

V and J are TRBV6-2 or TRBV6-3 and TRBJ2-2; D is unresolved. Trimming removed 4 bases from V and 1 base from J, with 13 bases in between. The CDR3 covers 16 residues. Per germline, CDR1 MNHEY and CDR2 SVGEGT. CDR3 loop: CASSCGRRLNTGELFF. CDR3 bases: TGTGCCAGCAGTTGTGGGCGGCGGCTGAACACCGGGGAGCTGTTTTTT.

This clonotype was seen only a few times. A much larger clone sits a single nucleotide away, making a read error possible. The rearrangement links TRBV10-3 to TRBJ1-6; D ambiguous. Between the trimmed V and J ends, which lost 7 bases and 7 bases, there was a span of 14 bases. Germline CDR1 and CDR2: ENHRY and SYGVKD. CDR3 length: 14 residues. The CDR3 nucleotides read TGTGCCATCAATGGCATAGACGGCAATTCACCCCTCCACTTT. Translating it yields CAINGIDGNSPLHF.

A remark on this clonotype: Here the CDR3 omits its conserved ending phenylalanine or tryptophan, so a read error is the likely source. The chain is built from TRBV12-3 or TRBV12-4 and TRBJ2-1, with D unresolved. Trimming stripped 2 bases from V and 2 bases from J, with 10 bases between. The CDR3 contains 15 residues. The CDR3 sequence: CASSLRDVTYNEQFV. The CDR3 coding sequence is TGTGCCAGCAGTTTAAGGGATGTCACCTACAATGAGCAGTTCGTC.

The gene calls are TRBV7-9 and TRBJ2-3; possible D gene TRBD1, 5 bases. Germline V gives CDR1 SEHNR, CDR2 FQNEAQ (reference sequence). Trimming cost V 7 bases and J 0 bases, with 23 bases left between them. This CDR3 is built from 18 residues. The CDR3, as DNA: TGTGCCAGCAAGTTAAAACGGCAGGGTCTCTCTAGCACAGATACGCAGTATTTT. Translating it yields CASKLKRQGLSSTDTQYF.

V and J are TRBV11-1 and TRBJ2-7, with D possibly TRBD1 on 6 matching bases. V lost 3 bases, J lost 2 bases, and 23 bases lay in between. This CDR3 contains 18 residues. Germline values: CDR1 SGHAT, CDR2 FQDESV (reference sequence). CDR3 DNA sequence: TGTGCCAGCAGCTTCAACTATGCTCGCACAGGGCAACCCTACGAGCAGTACTTC. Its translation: CASSFNYARTGQPYEQYF.